This T cell receptor (beta chain) was recorded in a study of T cell responses to AZD1222 COVID-19 vaccine. Study-wide findings and caveats: The sample set comprised mostly white British donors with more females, and clonal diversity was possibly underestimated.

Details on this clone: Its antigen is as yet unknown.

The CDR3 length is 14 residues. V was clipped by 5 bases and J by 2 bases; unmatched bases: 5. CDR1 and CDR2 (germline): LNHNV, YYDKDF (reference sequence). Clones were read by immunoSEQ multiplex PCR, and TCRdb kept only the in-frame ones, dropping some. The sample records some 110,000 clones, 89% being singletons. The chain couples TRBV15 to TRBJ1-2; TRBD1 matches 7 bases. Sequences were derived from peripheral blood, sampled on day 0 of AZD1222 vaccination. The clonotype originates from an adult in good health. CDR3 sequence reads: CATSETGRNYGYTF. Here the CDR3 DNA reads TGTGCCACCAGCGAGACAGGGAGGAACTATGGCTACACCTTC.